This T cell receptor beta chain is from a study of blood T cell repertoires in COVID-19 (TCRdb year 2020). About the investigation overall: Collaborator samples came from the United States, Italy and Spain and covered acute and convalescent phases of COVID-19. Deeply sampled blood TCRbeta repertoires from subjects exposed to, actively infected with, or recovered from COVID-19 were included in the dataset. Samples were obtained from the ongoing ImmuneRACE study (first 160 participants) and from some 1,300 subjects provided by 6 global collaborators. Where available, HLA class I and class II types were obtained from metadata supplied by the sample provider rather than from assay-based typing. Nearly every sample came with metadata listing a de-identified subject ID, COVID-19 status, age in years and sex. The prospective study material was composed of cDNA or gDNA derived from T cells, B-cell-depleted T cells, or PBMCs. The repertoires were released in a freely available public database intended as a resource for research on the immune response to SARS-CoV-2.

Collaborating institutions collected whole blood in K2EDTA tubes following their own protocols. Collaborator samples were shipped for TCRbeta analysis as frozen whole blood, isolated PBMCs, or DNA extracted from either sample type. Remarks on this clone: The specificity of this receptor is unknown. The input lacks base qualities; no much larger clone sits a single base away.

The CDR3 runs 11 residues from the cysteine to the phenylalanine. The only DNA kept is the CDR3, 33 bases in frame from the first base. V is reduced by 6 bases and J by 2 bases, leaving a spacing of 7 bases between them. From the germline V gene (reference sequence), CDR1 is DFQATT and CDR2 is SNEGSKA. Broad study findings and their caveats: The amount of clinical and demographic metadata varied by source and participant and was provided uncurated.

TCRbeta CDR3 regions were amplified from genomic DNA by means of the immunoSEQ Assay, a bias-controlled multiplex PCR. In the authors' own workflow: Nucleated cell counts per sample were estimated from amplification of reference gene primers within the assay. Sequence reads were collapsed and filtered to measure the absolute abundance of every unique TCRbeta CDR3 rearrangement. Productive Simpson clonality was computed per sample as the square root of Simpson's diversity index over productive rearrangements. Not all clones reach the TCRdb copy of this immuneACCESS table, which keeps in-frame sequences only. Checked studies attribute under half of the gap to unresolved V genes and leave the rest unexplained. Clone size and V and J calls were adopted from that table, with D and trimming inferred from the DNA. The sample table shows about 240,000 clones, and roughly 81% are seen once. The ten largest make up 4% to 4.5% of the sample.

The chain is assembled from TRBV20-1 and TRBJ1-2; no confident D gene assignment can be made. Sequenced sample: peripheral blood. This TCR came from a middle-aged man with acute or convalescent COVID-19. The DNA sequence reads TGCAGTGCACTTTACAACTATGGCTACACCTTC. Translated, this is CSALYNYGYTF.